This TCR beta chain stems from a study of radiation and T cells in renal cell carcinoma. In the study overall: Nephrectomy followed 15 Gy stereotactic body radiation by 4 weeks. Study-wide findings and caveats: Top tumor clonotypes rose in blood 2 weeks post-radiation, then contracted. Pretreatment tumor biopsies were lacking, so baseline clonotypes are unknown.

Note on this clone: The antigen is not known.

The time point was: blood 2 weeks post-SBRT. Treatment of the sample: 15 Gy SBRT to primary tumor, nephrectomy 4 weeks later. Blood was sampled at baseline, 2 weeks and 4 weeks after SBRT. The data were produced by immunoSEQ multiplex PCR, yet TCRdb's version contains in-frame clones alone and is incomplete. Among some 150,000 clones listed, approximately 88% were seen once. Trimming left V 1 base short and J 0 bases short, with 7 bases between. CDR1 is LNHDA and CDR2 is SQIVND in the germline V gene (reference sequence). The CDR3 consists of 16 residues. This sequence joins TRBV19 and TRBJ1-6, with D hard to call. The material was blood, obtained from a patient whose treatment included radiotherapy and nephrectomy. The receptor's source is a woman between 50 and 59 years old with renal cell carcinoma. The CDR3 region has the DNA TGTGCCAGTAGTATAGCCCCGGACTCCTATAATTCACCCCTCCACTTT. Translation gives CASSIAPDSYNSPLHF. The entire variable domain, with the rest obtained from reference TRBV19 and TRBJ1-6, is as follows: DGGITQSPKYLFRKEGQNVTLSCEQNLNHDAMYWYRQDPGQGLRLIYYSQIVNDFQKGDIAEGYSVSREKKESFPLTVTSAQKNPTAFYLCASSIAPDSYNSPLHFGNGTRLTVT.